The T cell receptor (beta chain) under discussion was sequenced for a study of a mutant IDH1 vaccine in newly diagnosed glioma (dated by TCRdb to about 2021). Regarding the research as a whole: Vaccination started 4-6 weeks after radiotherapy alone, or was given together with temozolomide cycles in the groups whose treatment included chemotherapy. Peripheral blood samples were drawn at six visits, namely V03 (baseline), V05, V07, V10, V12 and V13. The week-35 safety follow-up took place at visit V12, and the week-47 end of study took place at visit V13. Longitudinal TCRB deep sequencing was performed for 20 to 30 treated patients wherever samples were available for exploratory analyses. The approximately 30 treated patients were approximately 60% male and around 40% female, with a mean age of approximately 40 years. Before enrollment, patients had received standard therapy of radiotherapy alone, temozolomide alone, or radiochemotherapy with temozolomide; most received the combination.

Concerning this clone itself: Its antigen specificity is not known. No qualities accompany the bases; no much larger clone lies one base away.

The time point tag for this specimen amounts to: week 35, safety follow-up. Each vaccine dose was 300 ug of a 20-mer mutant IDH1 peptide in Montanide, given subcutaneously with topical imiquimod. Eight vaccinations were administered to patients in weeks 1, 3, 5, 7, 11, 15, 19 and 23, corresponding to visits V03 through V10. Newly diagnosed WHO grade 3 or 4 IDH1-mutant astrocytomas showing loss of nuclear ATRX were present in the donors. The samples were drawn from NOA16, a multicentre, single-arm, open-label phase I trial in Germany that tested a mutant IDH1 peptide vaccine in humans for the first time. The DNeasy Blood and Tissue Kit was used to extract genomic DNA from EDTA blood for TCRB sequencing. The CDR3 holds 15 amino acids from the cysteine to the phenylalanine. Only the CDR3 region is kept as DNA, spanning 45 bases read in frame from base 1. CDR1 and CDR2 were assigned from the germline V gene as MGHRA and YSYEKL. Compared with germline, V lacks 4 bases and J lacks 1 base; bases without a gene match: 3.

The library was built by means of the immunoSEQ multiplex PCR assay. The hsTCRB Kit was used according to the manufacturer's protocol to amplify rearranged TCR beta chain sequences. An Illumina MiSeq was used to sequence the TCRB libraries. On the study's bioinformatics: The kit vendor's proprietary platform handled demultiplexing, trimming and gene mapping. Sourced from immuneACCESS, this table was stored by TCRdb with only in-frame sequences that have V and J called. A share of the clones is absent; for the studies checked, an unresolved V gene accounts for under half, and the remainder has no known explanation. The DNA was the basis for D and trimming; V, J and clone size are from that table. Here the sample has approximately 50,000 clones; about 88% occur a single time. The ten largest make up more than 5.5% of the sample. Here is what the overall study found, with its caveats: Across multiple MHC alleles, vaccine-induced immune responses were seen in 85% to 95% of patients. Availability determined which PBMC samples were chosen for TCRB deep sequencing. Pseudoprogression seemed to be unrelated to changes in the top peripheral T cell clonotypes found by TCRB sequencing. The authors noted that analyses of patient blood samples could not be reproduced because of sample limitations.

The sequence derives from a woman aged 40 to 55 with glioma. The starting material was PBMCs, obtained from a glioma patient whose treatment included an IDH1 peptide vaccine. This chain is built from TRBV4-1 and TRBJ2-7, with 11 bases matching TRBD1. The CDR3 protein: CASSRGQGASYEQYF. The bases are TGCGCCAGCAGCCGCGGACAGGGGGCTTCCTACGAGCAGTACTTC.